These 2 T cell receptor beta chains originate from one sample sequenced in a study of identical twins. TCRdb processed the 5' RACE reads anew with MiXCR; each CDR3 protein has one entry. This table has 1.5 million to 2 million distinct CDR3 sequences, under 35% appearing once. Specimen: cord blood. The source of these receptors is a newborn girl in good health.

This chain connects TRBV12-3 or TRBV12-4 to TRBJ2-5; 12 bases line up with TRBD2. This CDR3 is built from 14 residues. Losses at the gene ends were 6 bases for V and 11 bases for J; bases not matched to a gene: 10. The CDR3 sequence is CASSRTSGNLKQYF. The CDR3 DNA follows: TGTGCCAGCAGCCGGACTAGCGGGAATCTCAAGCAGTACTTC.

The CDR3 reads CASSPRQGWDTQYF. The CDR3 DNA sequence: TGTGCCAGCAGTCCCCGACAGGGCTGGGATACGCAGTATTTT. The chain is built from TRBV28 and TRBJ2-3; 7 nucleotides align to TRBD1. The CDR3 extends over 14 amino acids. V shed 5 bases, J shed 6 bases, and the junction held 8 bases outside the gene matches. Germline CDR1 and CDR2: MDHEN and SYDVKM.